These 18 T cell receptor beta chains originate from one sample sequenced in a study of blood T cell repertoires in COVID-19. TCRdb's table, derived via immunoSEQ multiplex PCR, lists solely in-frame clones and lacks some. The sample gives about 130,000 clones, about 83% of which show up once; around 5% is in the top ten. Sequenced sample: peripheral blood. All receptors derive from a human donor in a cohort sampled during active COVID-19.

The chain is built from TRBV7-9 and TRBJ2-7, with 10 positions matching TRBD1. This CDR3 contains 17 residues. Trimming cost V 2 bases and J 7 bases; bases outside gene matches: 14. The V gene's germline CDR1 is SEHNR and CDR2 FQNEAQ (reference sequence). The CDR3 nucleotides read TGTGCCAGCAGCTTAATGCGGTCAGGGACAGGGGTTAAAGAGCAGTACTTC. Residues: CASSLMRSGTGVKEQYF.

The chain links TRBV7-2 to TRBJ1-2, with 11 bases lining up with TRBD1. Per germline, CDR1 SGHTA and CDR2 FQGNSA. The CDR3 contains 16 residues. V dropped 4 bases and J dropped 6; count of bases not matched to a gene: 10. CDR3 in amino acids: CASSSRTGGSGDGYTF. CDR3 bases: TGTGCCAGCAGCTCACGGACAGGGGGCTCCGGTGATGGCTACACCTTC.

V gene TRBV30 combines with J gene TRBJ2-7; TRBD2 might be the D (7 bases). There are 14 residues in the CDR3. V dropped 5 bases and J dropped 4 bases, with 18 bases sitting between them. Germline V gene sequence: CDR1 GTSNPN, CDR2 SVGIG (reference sequence). The CDR3: CAWGTGGGVYEQYF. CDR3 bases: TGTGCCTGGGGCACAGGCGGGGGCGTTTACGAGCAGTACTTC.

This clone was counted between two and nine times. The chain employs TRBV6-5 and TRBJ1-5, with 8 nucleotides matching TRBD1. Trimming cost V 6 bases and J 7 bases; bases outside gene matches: 11. CDR3 length: 15 residues. Germline CDR1 reads MNHEY; CDR2 reads SVGAGI. DNA for the CDR3: TGTGCCAGCAGGATGCAGGGGGCCCAAGGACAGCCCCAGCATTTT. Translated: CASRMQGAQGQPQHF.

The chain is built from TRBV19 and TRBJ2-3, with D unresolved. This CDR3 contains 17 residues. Germline V CDR1 and CDR2: LNHDA, SQIVND (reference sequence). Trimming took off 5 bases at V and 2 bases at J, with 20 bases between the two ends. Here the CDR3 DNA reads TGTGCCAGTAGTGCCCTCCGGAACCGACATAACACAGATACGCAGTATTTT. As protein: CASSALRNRHNTDTQYF.

The chain employs TRBV4-1 and TRBJ2-1; unclear D gene. This CDR3 comprises 17 residues. Germline V gene lookup returns CDR1 MGHRA and CDR2 YSYEKL. V lost 0 bases and J lost 4, with 16 bases in between. The CDR3 reads CASSQDHQPRVYNEQFF. CDR3 coding DNA: TGCGCCAGCAGCCAAGATCATCAGCCCCGGGTATACAATGAGCAGTTCTTC.

This chain connects TRBV6-5 to TRBJ2-1, with 11 bases aligning to TRBD2. V gave up 7 bases and J gave up 5 bases; unmatched junction bases: 7. The CDR3 loop spans 15 amino acids. Germline V gene lookup returns CDR1 MNHEY and CDR2 SVGAGI. Here the CDR3 DNA reads TGTGCCAGCATCGGGGGGACTAGCGGCCACAATGAGCAGTTCTTC. Its translation is CASIGGTSGHNEQFF.

V and J are TRBV11-2 and TRBJ1-6; D not certain. The CDR3 runs to 16 residues. Germline V gene sequence: CDR1 SGHAT, CDR2 FQNNGV. The V and J ends lost 6 bases and 3 bases respectively, with 15 bases between them. This chain's CDR3 is CASSLTSSGYNSPLHF. The CDR3 bases are TGTGCCAGCAGTTTAACATCGAGCGGCTATAATTCACCCCTCCACTTT.

The rearrangement links TRBV11-2 to TRBJ1-1; D possibly corresponds to TRBD1 (6 bases). Trimming cost V 3 bases and J 3 bases, with 11 bases left between them. Germline CDR1 reads SGHAT; CDR2 reads FQNNGV. The CDR3 runs to 14 residues. The CDR3 DNA follows: TGTGCCAGCAGCTTTCGGAGACAGGACACTGAAGCTTTCTTT. It yields the protein CASSFRRQDTEAFF.

This rearrangement joins TRBV11-2 to TRBJ2-2, with D tentatively TRBD1 (5 bases). V shed 5 bases and J shed 0 bases, with 13 bases lying between them. Germline V gives CDR1 SGHAT, CDR2 FQNNGV. CDR3 length: 16 amino acids. The CDR3 region has the DNA TGTGCCAGCAGCGGGGCGTGGATAGCGAACACCGGGGAGCTGTTTTTT. Translating gives CASSGAWIANTGELFF.

This clone came up once. The V call is TRBV7-2, the J call TRBJ2-1; D possibly corresponds to TRBD1 (6 bases). The CDR3 sequence is 13 residues long. Between the trimmed V and J ends, which lost 5 bases and 5 bases, there was a span of 10 bases. Germline lookup yields CDR1 SGHTA and CDR2 FQGNSA. CDR3 coding DNA: TGTGCCAGCAGCATCTCAGGGGACAATGAGCAGTTCTTC. Translating it yields CASSISGDNEQFF.

This clone is termed medium-sized (0.01 to 0.1%). V usage is TRBV30 and J usage is TRBJ1-3; a possible D gene is TRBD1 (5 bases). Germline lookup yields CDR1 GTSNPN and CDR2 SVGIG (reference sequence). The CDR3 spans 13 residues. Between the trimmed V and J ends, which lost 1 base and 4 bases, there was a span of 8 bases. CDR3 amino acids: CAWSEAGGNTIYF. In nucleotides, the CDR3 is TGTGCCTGGAGTGAGGCAGGGGGAAACACCATATATTTT.

The rearrangement uses TRBV5-1 and TRBJ1-1; D possibly corresponds to TRBD1 (5 bases). The CDR3 covers 14 residues. Trimming shortened V by 4 bases and J by 1 base, and 11 bases separated the two germline ends. CDR1 and CDR2 (germline): SGHRS, YFSETQ. CDR3 loop: CASSPRTQNTEAFF. The CDR3 region has the DNA TGCGCCAGCAGCCCCAGGACACAGAACACTGAAGCTTTCTTT.

V usage is TRBV5-5 and J usage is TRBJ1-5; TRBD1 aligns across 9 bases. V was pared by 4 bases and J by 0 bases, with 5 bases of the junction left unmatched. The CDR3 runs to 16 residues. The germline CDR1 and CDR2 sequences are SGHKS and YYEKEE (reference sequence). The CDR3 nucleotides are TGTGCCAGCAGCCGGGGACAGGGAAGTAGCAATCAGCCCCAGCATTTT. Translating gives CASSRGQGSSNQPQHF.

This clone was observed a single time. The rearrangement uses TRBV10-2 and TRBJ2-1, with 11 bases matching TRBD2. There are 17 residues in the CDR3. Germline V gives CDR1 WSHSY, CDR2 SAAADI. Trimming cost V 2 bases and J 8 bases; bases outside gene matches: 11. The CDR3 sequence is CASSEGSLAGGGDEQFF. CDR3 in DNA: TGCGCCAGCAGTGAGGGCAGCTTAGCGGGAGGGGGGGATGAGCAGTTCTTC.

The chain employs TRBV4-3 and TRBJ2-5; TRBD1 agrees at 7 bases. The V and J ends lost 0 bases and 5 bases, in that order; junction bases with no gene match: 6. The CDR3 spans 15 residues. CDR1 LGHNA and CDR2 YSLEER come from the germline V gene. CDR3 DNA: TGCGCCAGCAGCCAAGATAAGGGGGCCTGGGAGACCCAGTACTTC. This codes for CASSQDKGAWETQYF.

The rearrangement joins TRBV7-9 to TRBJ2-3; 10 bases match TRBD2. The CDR3 totals 17 residues. Looked up from germline, CDR1 is SEHNR and CDR2 is FQNEAQ (reference sequence). With V trimmed by 3 bases and J by 2 bases, 8 bases remained unmatched. CDR3 residues: CASSFLAGESDTDTQYF. CDR3 nucleotide sequence: TGTGCCAGCAGCTTTCTAGCGGGAGAGTCGGACACAGATACGCAGTATTTT.

This sequence joins TRBV27 and TRBJ2-7; 8 bases are shared with TRBD1. Per germline, CDR1 MNHEY and CDR2 SMNVEV (reference sequence). The CDR3 totals 13 residues. The V gene end was trimmed by 5 bases and the J gene end by 3 bases; junction bases not matched to a gene: 3. Here the CDR3 reads CASSRGTGYEQYF. The DNA for the CDR3 is TGTGCCAGCAGTCGCGGGACAGGCTACGAGCAGTACTTC.